This is a list of T cell receptor beta chains from one sample in a study of T-cell memory formation after mild COVID-19. TCRdb itself ran the 5' RACE reads through MiXCR, one entry per CDR3 protein. The profile shows approximately 100,000 distinct CDR3 sequences, approximately 12% of them singletons. Sequenced input: PBMCs or a T cell subset sorted from them (not recorded which). These receptors all come from a man between 18 and 35 years old who had mild COVID-19 (a few samples of this study predate the infection). Cell type and time point are not known. Both conserved end residues are part of each CDR3. The D gene is left open where the match is weak. Where a row states a size, it is once, few, many or the class of an expanded clone; other rows omit it.

v_gene,j_gene,abundance,d_gene,CDR3nt,CDR3aa
TRBV19,TRBJ2-2,-,TRBD2,TGTGCCAGTAGTATGTCCGCGGGGGGGCTCGGGGAGCTGTTTTTT,CASSMSAGGLGELFF
TRBV4-1,TRBJ2-4,many,TRBD1,TGCGCCAGCGCACGGAAGACAGGGATGGCCAAAAACATTCAGTACTTC,CASARKTGMAKNIQYF
TRBV3-1,TRBJ1-1,-,-,TGTGCCAGCAGCCAAAAAGGACACATGAACACTGAAGCTTTCTTT,CASSQKGHMNTEAFF
TRBV5-5,TRBJ2-7,many,TRBD2,TGTGCCAGCAGCCTAACTAGCGGGGGAACCTACGAGCAGTACTTC,CASSLTSGGTYEQYF
TRBV5-1,TRBJ2-1,-,-,TGCGCCAGCAGCTTGGACCCCCAGAACAATGAGCAGTTCTTC,CASSLDPQNNEQFF
TRBV6-5,TRBJ2-2,-,-,TGTGCCAGCAGTTATTCAGGAGGGAACACCGGGGAGCTGTTTTTT,CASSYSGGNTGELFF
TRBV7-2,TRBJ1-1,-,-,TGTGCCAGCAGCTTCCAAAGGGTCGCTGAAGCTTTCTTT,CASSFQRVAEAFF
TRBV5-1,TRBJ2-7,-,-,TGCGCCAGCAGCTTGGCGGGGCGGGTAGGGGCCTACGAGCAGTACTTC,CASSLAGRVGAYEQYF
TRBV7-9,TRBJ2-3,few,-,TGTGCCAGCAGCTTAGACCCCTTAGGAACCACAGATACGCAGTATTTT,CASSLDPLGTTDTQYF
TRBV12-3/TRBV12-4,TRBJ2-3,-,-,TGTGCCAGCACCGGGGACTGGGAAAGGGCAGATACGCAGTATTTT,CASTGDWERADTQYF
TRBV4-3,TRBJ2-5,few,-,TGCGCCAGCAGCCAAGGCAGGGTAGAGACCCAGTACTTC,CASSQGRVETQYF
TRBV5-4,TRBJ2-5,-,-,TGTGCCAGCAGCTTGTGGGGGGTACCGGAGACCCAGTACTTC,CASSLWGVPETQYF
TRBV10-1,TRBJ1-6,-,-,TGCGCCAGCAGTGCCGGGACGGGGAATTCACCCCTCCACTTT,CASSAGTGNSPLHF
TRBV7-9,TRBJ2-3,few,-,TGTGCCAGCAGCTCGGTGATATATCGGATCACAGATACGCAGTATTTT,CASSSVIYRITDTQYF
TRBV18,TRBJ2-3,few,-,TGTGCCAGCTCACCACTCGAGGGAGGTGATACAGATACGCAGTATTTT,CASSPLEGGDTDTQYF
TRBV6-5,TRBJ2-1,few,TRBD2,TGTGCCAGCAGTTACCAGGGACTAGCGGGTAACAATGAGCAGTTCTTC,CASSYQGLAGNNEQFF
TRBV4-1,TRBJ2-7,many,-,TGCGCCAGCAGCCAAGATCGTGTAGTCGATCGTACTCAGCAGTACTTC,CASSQDRVVDRTQQYF
TRBV4-3,TRBJ2-1,few,-,TGCGCCAGCAGCCAATGGGCGGAGAGCTCCTACAATGAGCAGTTCTTC,CASSQWAESSYNEQFF
TRBV3-1,TRBJ2-5,-,-,TGTGCCAGCAGCCGACGGGGGAACGCCCAAGAGACCCAGTACTTC,CASSRRGNAQETQYF
TRBV6-5,TRBJ2-1,few,-,TGTGCCAGCAGTTACTCACTCGTTGGGATGGATGAGCAGTTCTTC,CASSYSLVGMDEQFF
TRBV5-1,TRBJ1-1,-,-,TGCGCCAGCAGCTTGTCCGACAGAGGCACTGAAGCTTTCTTT,CASSLSDRGTEAFF
TRBV7-2,TRBJ2-3,few,-,TGTGCCAGCAGCCTAGAGGGTTTTTTTGATACGCAGTATTTT,CASSLEGFFDTQYF
TRBV7-6,TRBJ1-3,-,-,TGTGCCTCCCATCCAGGCGGTCACTCTGGAAACACCATATATTTT,CASHPGGHSGNTIYF
TRBV27,TRBJ2-1,-,-,TGTGCCAGCAGTTTATCGATCTCGGTAAATGAGCAGTTCTTC,CASSLSISVNEQFF
TRBV29-1,TRBJ2-3,-,-,TGCAGCGTTGAAGATCTTGCGGGACATCTCGCAGATACGCAGTATTTT,CSVEDLAGHLADTQYF
TRBV27,TRBJ2-1,-,-,TGTGCCAGCTTGGACGGGAATGAGCAGTTCTTC,CASLDGNEQFF
TRBV7-2,TRBJ2-3,few,TRBD2,TGTGCCAGCAGGGCGCCGGGACTAGCGGGCACAGATACGCAGTATTTT,CASRAPGLAGTDTQYF
TRBV20-1,TRBJ2-1,-,TRBD2,TGCAGTGCCGCGACTAGCGGGGGGTACGACAATGAGCAGTTCTTC,CSAATSGGYDNEQFF
TRBV7-8,TRBJ2-7,-,-,TGTGCCAGCAGCTTAGGGGATAAATTCTACGAGCAGTACTTC,CASSLGDKFYEQYF
TRBV3-1,TRBJ2-3,-,-,TGTGCCAGCAGCCAAACAGGTAGCACAGATACGCAGTATTTT,CASSQTGSTDTQYF
TRBV27,TRBJ1-1,-,-,TGTGCCAGCAGTGTGGTGAACACTGAAGCTTTCTTT,CASSVVNTEAFF
TRBV6-6,TRBJ2-5,few,TRBD2,TGTGCCAGCAGTTACTCTTTGCGAGCGGGGGTAAAAGAGACCCAGTACTTC,CASSYSLRAGVKETQYF
TRBV2,TRBJ2-7,few,-,TGTGCCACCACCGGGACACTGACCTACGAGCAGTACTTC,CATTGTLTYEQYF
TRBV6-6,TRBJ1-6,-,TRBD1,TGTGCCAGCACCAGGACAGGAACGAATTCACCCCTCCACTTT,CASTRTGTNSPLHF
TRBV5-1,TRBJ1-2,few,TRBD1,TGCGCCAGCAGGAGGGACAGGGGAGGCTATGGCTACACCTTC,CASRRDRGGYGYTF
TRBV7-9,TRBJ1-1,few,-,TGTGCCAGCAGCTCCATACCGAACACTGAAGCTTTCTTT,CASSSIPNTEAFF